This T cell receptor (beta chain) was documented in a study of regulatory T cells in long-lasting Graves disease. Background on the study: Freshly diagnosed Graves' patients had used antithyroid drugs for under 3 months.

Study-level points and caveats: Persistent disease preferred TRBV28, TRBJ1-2 and TRBJ2-5; new disease, TRBV20-1 and TRBJ2-1. The study found lower TCR diversity in persistent Graves' patients than in newly diagnosed ones.

The CDR3 extends over 13 amino acids. Germline V gives CDR1 MNHNS, CDR2 SASEGT. V was trimmed by 9 bases and J by 5 bases, leaving 16 bases between them. This clonotype has a count of ten or more. Antigen specificity is unknown. As for time point: newly diagnosed GD, antithyroid drugs for less than 3 months. The TCR library used RNA extracted from PBMCs. The TCR beta library used iRepertoire HTBI primers with Arm-PCR amplification of CDR3. Via MiXCR, TCRdb re-called the multiplex PCR reads, giving one row per CDR3 protein. Counted here are roughly 380,000 distinct CDR3 sequences, around 15% occurring once; the ten biggest clones make up roughly 20%.

V usage is TRBV6-1 and J usage is TRBJ2-5; no clear D. The sample was peripheral blood mononuclear cells (PBMCs), taken at new diagnosis, from a patient treated with antithyroid drugs. This receptor was taken from a female donor with Graves disease. The chain's CDR3 is CASRPSYMETQYF. Here the CDR3 DNA reads TGTGCCAGTCGACCGAGCTATATGGAGACCCAGTACTTC.